This T cell receptor (beta chain) was profiled in a study of vaccination effects on CD4 cells after COVID-19. Within the ViraFEST assay, antigen-specific CD4+ T cells underwent expansion with viral peptide pools prior to sequencing. It was after nine to ten days of culture that CD4+ T cells were isolated. The assay was immunoSEQ multiplex PCR, and TCRdb's table has in-frame clones only and misses some. This table has tens of thousands of clones, 75% to 90% appearing once. Trimming cost V 7 bases and J 0 bases; bases outside gene matches: 6. This CDR3 is 16 amino acids long. Germline V gives CDR1 SNHLY, CDR2 FYNNEI. In the case of this clone: Its antigen remains unknown.

The V call is TRBV2, the J call TRBJ2-3; 11 positions match TRBD2. The sequence came from a human donor who received a COVID-19 vaccine. The sample in question was CD4+ T cells from PBMCs cultured with HCoV-229E spike peptides, obtained before COVID-19 vaccination. CDR3 nucleotide sequence: TGTGCCAGCATCCTAGCGGGGGGCCTTAGCACAGATACGCAGTATTTT. The encoded protein is CASILAGGLSTDTQYF.